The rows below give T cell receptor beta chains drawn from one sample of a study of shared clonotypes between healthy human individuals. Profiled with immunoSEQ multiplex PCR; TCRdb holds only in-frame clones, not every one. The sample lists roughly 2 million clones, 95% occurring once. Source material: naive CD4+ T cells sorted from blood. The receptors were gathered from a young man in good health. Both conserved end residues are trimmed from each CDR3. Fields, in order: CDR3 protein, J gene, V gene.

CDR3aa: ASKWGQGKGNQPQH; j_gene: TRBJ1-5; v_gene: TRBV2
CDR3aa: ASSATGRAYNSPLH; j_gene: TRBJ1-6; v_gene: TRBV2
CDR3aa: AWTRPPAYNEQF; j_gene: TRBJ2-1; v_gene: TRBV30
CDR3aa: AWNGGGNQPQH; j_gene: TRBJ1-5; v_gene: TRBV30
CDR3aa: ASTRLPGQGVSYEQY; j_gene: TRBJ2-7; v_gene: TRBV5-1
CDR3aa: ASSHRDPGANVLT; j_gene: TRBJ2-6; v_gene: TRBV11-2
CDR3aa: ASSPEPREYGYT; j_gene: TRBJ1-2; v_gene: TRBV18
CDR3aa: ASSDRDRPQTNEKLF; j_gene: TRBJ1-4; v_gene: TRBV19
CDR3aa: SVVFDGYQPQH; j_gene: TRBJ1-5; v_gene: TRBV29-1
CDR3aa: ASSLGFAGSTGNTIY; j_gene: TRBJ1-3; v_gene: TRBV5-6
CDR3aa: ASSQVRDSPLH; j_gene: TRBJ1-6; v_gene: TRBV27
CDR3aa: ASSRDRVNEQY; j_gene: TRBJ2-7; v_gene: TRBV5-4
CDR3aa: ASLRQGEGTGELF; j_gene: TRBJ2-2; v_gene: TRBV2
CDR3aa: ASSAQTGTFGYT; j_gene: TRBJ1-2; v_gene: TRBV2
CDR3aa: ASKLNTGSQEKLF; j_gene: TRBJ1-4; v_gene: TRBV5-1
CDR3aa: AWSQTRSYEQY; j_gene: TRBJ2-7; v_gene: TRBV30
CDR3aa: ASSWRGPWEKLF; j_gene: TRBJ1-4; v_gene: TRBV5-6
CDR3aa: ASSQDRVGQPQH; j_gene: TRBJ1-5; v_gene: TRBV4-1
CDR3aa: ASSIEGLNTEAF; j_gene: TRBJ1-1; v_gene: TRBV19
CDR3aa: ASSLAGGGNQPQH; j_gene: TRBJ1-5; v_gene: TRBV5-6
CDR3aa: ASSRTGPLYEQY; j_gene: TRBJ2-7; v_gene: TRBV6-1
CDR3aa: ASSLAETYGYT; j_gene: TRBJ1-2; v_gene: TRBV5-1
CDR3aa: ASRKPGQGVTEAF; j_gene: TRBJ1-1; v_gene: TRBV28
CDR3aa: ASSLGLTDEQY; j_gene: TRBJ2-7; v_gene: TRBV5-1